This T cell receptor beta chain derives from a study of blood T cell repertoires in COVID-19. This table comes from immunoSEQ multiplex PCR, and its TCRdb copy is limited to in-frame clones, with some not included. The sample has approximately 250,000 clones; about nine tenths are singletons. This TCR derives from a woman aged 40 to 55 with acute COVID-19. The sequencing input was PBMCs or T cells enriched from blood (not recorded which).

The CDR3 coding sequence is TGTGCCAGCTCACCCTCGACAGGGGGGAACACTGAAGCTTTCTTT. Protein: CASSPSTGGNTEAFF. The chain uses TRBV18 and TRBJ1-1; 9 bases line up with TRBD1. The CDR3 runs 15 residues. The V gene's germline CDR1 is KGHSH and CDR2 LQKENI. The V segment lost 3 bases and the J segment 1 base; nucleotides outside the gene matches: 3.